The sequence of this T cell receptor beta chain was determined in a study of vaccination and CD4 T cells after COVID-19. Study overall: Convalescent donors totaled six males and four females, including two who were Hispanic. The authors used overlapping spike peptides from SARS-CoV-2, HCoV-NL63, HCoV-OC43 and HCoV-229E to stimulate cells.

Sequence data for DNA of cultured CD4+ T cells were generated by the Oncomine TCR Beta short-read assay. TCRdb re-analysed the PCR reads in MiXCR, keeping a single row per CDR3 protein. In the table there are 13,000 or so distinct CDR3 sequences, under 55% of which are singletons. As regards this clonotype: The target antigen is unknown.

Notes on the study in general: Within convalescent individuals, 304 out of 307 vaccine-specific clones proved to be spike mono-reactive. Early post-infection timepoints were not included, and relatively few convalescent patients were studied.

Germline V gene sequence: CDR1 SGHNT, CDR2 YYREEE (reference sequence). V lost 2 bases to trimming and J lost 4 bases, with 18 bases between them. The CDR3 runs to 16 residues. Treatment meaning: 10-day PBMC culture with coronavirus spike peptide pools or control peptides (ViraFEST assay). The source is a human donor who had recovered from COVID-19. Sequenced: CD4+ T cells from blood, cultured in vitro. The rearrangement uses TRBV5-4 and TRBJ2-5, with a possible D match to TRBD2 (7 bases). The CDR3 protein is CASSFRVGGARETQYF. The CDR3 region has the DNA TGTGCCAGCAGCTTTCGGGTGGGGGGGGCTCGAGAGACCCAGTACTTC.